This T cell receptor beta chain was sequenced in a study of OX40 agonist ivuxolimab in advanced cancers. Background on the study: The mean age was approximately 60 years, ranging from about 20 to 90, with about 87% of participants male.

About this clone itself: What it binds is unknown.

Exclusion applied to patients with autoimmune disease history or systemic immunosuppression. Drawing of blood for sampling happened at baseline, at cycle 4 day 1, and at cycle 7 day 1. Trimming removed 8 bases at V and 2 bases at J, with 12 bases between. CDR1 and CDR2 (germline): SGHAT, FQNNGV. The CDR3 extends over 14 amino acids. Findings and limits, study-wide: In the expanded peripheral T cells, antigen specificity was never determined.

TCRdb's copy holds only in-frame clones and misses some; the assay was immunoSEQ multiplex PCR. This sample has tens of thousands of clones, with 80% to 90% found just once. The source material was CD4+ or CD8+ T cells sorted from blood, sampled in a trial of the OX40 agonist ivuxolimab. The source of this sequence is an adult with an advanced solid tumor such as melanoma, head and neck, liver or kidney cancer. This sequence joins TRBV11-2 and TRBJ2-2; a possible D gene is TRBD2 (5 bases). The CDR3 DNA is TGTGCCAGCCCGAAACGGGAAAACACCGGGGAGCTGTTTTTT. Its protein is CASPKRENTGELFF.